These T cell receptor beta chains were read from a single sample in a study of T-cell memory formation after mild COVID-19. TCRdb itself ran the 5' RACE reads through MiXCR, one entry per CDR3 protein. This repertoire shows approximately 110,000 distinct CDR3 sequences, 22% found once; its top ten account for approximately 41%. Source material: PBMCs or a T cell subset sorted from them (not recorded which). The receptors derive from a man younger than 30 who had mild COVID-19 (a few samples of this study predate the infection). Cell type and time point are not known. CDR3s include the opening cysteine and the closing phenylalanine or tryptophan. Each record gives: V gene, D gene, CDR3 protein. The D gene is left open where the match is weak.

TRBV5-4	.	CASSLGDGVTSGANVLTF
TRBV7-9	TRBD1	CASSPGQGHYGYTF
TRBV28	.	CASSWTVETQYF
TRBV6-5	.	CASSYGASSQYEQYF
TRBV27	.	CASSLASGAGANVLTF
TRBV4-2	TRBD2	CASSQGSAGGLSGTDTQYF
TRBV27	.	CASSLRGDAETQYF
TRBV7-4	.	CASSHRPRARNEQFF
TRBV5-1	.	CASSPRGGGSTEAFF
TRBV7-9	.	CASSHPAGGQEAFF
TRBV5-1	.	CASSLTGTGVNEQYF
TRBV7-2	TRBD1	CASSDQGGTEAFF
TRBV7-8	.	CASSPGTQTSTDTQYF
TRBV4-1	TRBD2	CASSRLSGGADTDTQYF
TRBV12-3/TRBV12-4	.	CASSRSGSNQPQHF
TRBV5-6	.	CASSLTPYSNQPQHF
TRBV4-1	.	CASRWVGLAADTQYF
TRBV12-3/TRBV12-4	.	CASRLGILDEQFF
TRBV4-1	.	CASSLRAGNQETQYF
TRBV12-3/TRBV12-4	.	CASKGYTGELFF
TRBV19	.	CASSSPDPSTDTQYF
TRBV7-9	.	CASSLALSNYGYTF
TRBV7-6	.	CASSLASGNEQYF
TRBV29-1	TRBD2	CSVELAGEAQYF
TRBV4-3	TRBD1	CASSQRQGPNTGELFF
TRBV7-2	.	CASSPGPREGYTF
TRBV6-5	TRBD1	CASSYGDRVAYGYTF
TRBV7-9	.	CASSLGGVLRRNTEAFF
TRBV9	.	CASSRQGGSSTDTQYF
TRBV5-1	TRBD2	CASSPALAGGRETQYF
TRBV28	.	CASSRRQPLSNQPQHF
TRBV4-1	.	CASSQVAGSTISNQPQHF
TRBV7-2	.	CASSFTGSSYEQYF
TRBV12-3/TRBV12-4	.	CASSLSDIRTEAFF
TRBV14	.	CASSLYRNTGELFF
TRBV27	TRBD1	CASSLSGQPEQYF
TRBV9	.	CASSARAGRALNEKLFF
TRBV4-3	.	CASSQLRQAGELFF
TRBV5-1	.	CASSLFTDDPLEQYF
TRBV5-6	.	CASRWTVEAFF